The 16 T cell receptor beta chains in this list originate from one sample, sequenced in a study of blood T cells in healthy people across ages. With a J-beta primer mix and a sample-barcoded 5' primer, a second PCR ran about 6 to 11 cycles. From the 5' RACE reads, TCRdb called clonotypes with MiXCR, one entry per CDR3 protein. The repertoire holds about 1.1 million distinct CDR3 sequences, with 35% to 40% as singletons. Specimen: blood. These receptors were obtained from a young man in good health.

The sample holds one count of this clonotype. The V and J genes are TRBV7-9 and TRBJ2-5, with D perhaps matching TRBD2 (7 bases). The germline V gene encodes CDR1 SEHNR and CDR2 FQNEAQ (reference sequence). Trimming stripped 5 bases from V and 11 bases from J, with 27 bases between. This CDR3 contains 16 residues. The DNA of the CDR3 is TGTGCCAGCAGCCGCCCGGGGGGCGGGAGCAACAATGAGCAGTACTTC. It specifies CASSRPGGGSNNEQYF.

This clonotype was seen a single time. The germline gene is not matched at one end of the junction; a read error may be the cause. The V call is TRBV18, the J call TRBJ2-5; D gene uncertain. CDR1 and CDR2 from the germline V gene are KGHSH and LQKENI. The CDR3 has 13 residues. DNA for the CDR3: TGTGCCGGCTCACCACCGGTAGAAGAGACCCAGTACTTC. It encodes CAGSPPVEETQYF.

In regard to this clonotype: The germline gene is not matched at one end of the junction; a read error may be the cause. The V call is TRBV12-3 or TRBV12-4, the J call TRBJ2-3; D may be TRBD2 (5 bases). The CDR3 totals 14 residues. The CDR3 DNA is TGCGCCAGCAGGACGGCGGGCGGCGCAGATACGCAGTATTTT. Translated, it gives CASRTAGGADTQYF.

The rearrangement links TRBV20-1 to TRBJ1-2; D gene unclear. Germline values: CDR1 DFQATT, CDR2 SNEGSKA (reference sequence). Trimming left V 0 bases short and J 4 bases short, with 15 bases between. The CDR3 is 15 residues long. The CDR3 protein is CSARDRAQTGYGYTF. DNA of the CDR3: TGCAGTGCTAGAGATAGGGCCCAGACCGGCTATGGCTACACCTTC.

Comments on this clonotype: With a much larger clone just one base away, this may be a read error. The chain links TRBV4-2 to TRBJ2-1; D remains ambiguous. The CDR3 is made up of 18 amino acids. CDR1 and CDR2 (germline): LGHNA, YNFKEQ. V gave up 0 bases and J gave up 3 bases, with 18 bases separating them. The CDR3 region has the DNA TGTGCCAGCAGCCAAGATCTTAGGCAGTCCTCTATCTACAATGAGCAGTTCTTC. It encodes CASSQDLRQSSIYNEQFF.

This clonotype was seen a handful of times. The chain is built from TRBV4-1 and TRBJ1-5; no firm D call. The CDR3 is 20 amino acids. Trimming pared 4 bases from V and 0 bases from J, leaving 25 bases between. Germline assignment: CDR1 MGHRA and CDR2 YSYEKL. The CDR3 is CASSRRPEWVRECSNQPQHF. CDR3 DNA: TGCGCCAGCAGCCGCAGACCCGAGTGGGTCAGAGAATGTAGCAATCAGCCCCAGCATTTT.

The chain couples TRBV20-1 to TRBJ2-2, with unresolved D. V lost 0 bases to trimming and J lost 1 base, with 12 bases between them. The CDR3 has 16 residues. Germline V gene lookup returns CDR1 DFQATT and CDR2 SNEGSKA (reference sequence). The CDR3 region has the DNA TGCAGTGCTAGAGATCCGAGGCAGAAGAACACCGGGGAGCTGTTTTTT. Its translation is CSARDPRQKNTGELFF.

The chain uses TRBV6-6 and TRBJ2-1; 10 bases match TRBD2. The CDR3 is 16 residues long. Unmatched junction bases numbered 9, after V lost 6 bases and J lost 4 bases. Germline V CDR1 and CDR2: MNHNY, SVGAGI (reference sequence). The CDR3 nucleotides read TGTGCCAGCAGCTACGAAGCGGGGGGGCTGTACAATGAGCAGTTCTTC. Residues: CASSYEAGGLYNEQFF.

V is TRBV6-6 and J is TRBJ1-2, with 7 bases lining up with TRBD1. The CDR3 is made up of 14 amino acids. CDR1 and CDR2 from the germline V gene are MNHNY and SVGAGI (reference sequence). The V gene end was trimmed by 6 bases and the J gene end by 1 base; junction bases not matched to a gene: 5. CDR3 sequence (DNA): TGTGCCAGCAGGCAACAGGGGCTTAACTATGGCTACACCTTC. It translates to CASRQQGLNYGYTF.

The chain has TRBV12-3 or TRBV12-4 and TRBJ2-4; D ambiguous. The J call may be in error: the DNA end matches TRBJ2-7 better. The CDR3 is made up of 13 amino acids. CDR3 in amino acids: CASSFRFAYEQYF. In nucleotides, the CDR3 is TGTGCCAGCAGTTTTCGATTCGCCTACGAGCAGTACTTC.

This clonotype was counted between two and nine times. The rearrangement uses TRBV5-5 and TRBJ2-5; D uncertain. Trimming pared 0 bases from V and 4 bases from J, leaving 7 bases between. CDR1 and CDR2 (germline): SGHKS, YYEKEE (reference sequence). The CDR3 consists of 13 residues. As DNA, the CDR3 is TGTGCCAGCAGCTTGGTGACCCCAGAGACCCAGTACTTC. Translation: CASSLVTPETQYF.

This clonotype was picked up a small number of times. The chain is built from TRBV7-9 and TRBJ2-1; 7 bases line up with TRBD2. The CDR3 covers 17 residues. The trim removed 4 bases at V and 0 bases at J, leaving 9 bases unmatched. The germline CDR1 and CDR2 sequences are SEHNR and FQNEAQ (reference sequence). In DNA form, the CDR3 reads TGTGCCAGCAGCTCCCTGGGAGGGCTCCGCTCCTACAATGAGCAGTTCTTC. The encoded protein is CASSSLGGLRSYNEQFF.

This clonotype has just a few counts. The chain recombines TRBV20-1 with TRBJ1-5, with D perhaps TRBD1 (6 bases). This CDR3 spans 14 amino acids. V lost 1 base, J lost 2 bases, and 9 bases lay in between. The germline V gene encodes CDR1 DFQATT and CDR2 SNEGSKA (reference sequence). The CDR3 region has the DNA TGCAGTGCTAGAGTGGGGGCCCGCAATCAGCCCCAGCATTTT. It is translated as CSARVGARNQPQHF.

This clonotype turned up a few times. Here the CDR3 DNA reads TGTGCCAGCAGTTACCAGGGGCCAACTTACAATGAGCAGTTCTTC. Translating gives CASSYQGPTYNEQFF. The rearrangement joins TRBV6-5 to TRBJ2-1; maybe TRBD1 (6 bases). Trimming shortened V by 2 bases and J by 4 bases, and 12 bases separated the two germline ends. The germline V gene encodes CDR1 MNHEY and CDR2 SVGAGI. CDR3 length: 15 residues.

The V call is TRBV4-3, the J call TRBJ2-1, with D possibly being TRBD1 or TRBD2 (5 bases each). This CDR3 spans 15 amino acids. Germline CDR1 reads LGHNA; CDR2 reads YSLEER. The V end lost 0 bases, the J end lost 1 base, and 7 bases lay between the germline ends. CDR3 residues: CASSQDWGSYNEQFF. In nucleotides, the CDR3 is TGCGCCAGCAGCCAAGACTGGGGGTCCTACAATGAGCAGTTCTTC.

This clonotype was counted only a few times. The chain links TRBV6-2 or TRBV6-3 to TRBJ2-1; D might be TRBD2 (5 bases). Looked up from germline, CDR1 is MNHEY and CDR2 is SVGEGT. V was shortened by 7 bases and J by 9 bases, with 7 bases between the two germline ends. CDR3 length: 10 residues. The DNA for the CDR3 is TGTGCCAGCAACCGGGGTGAGCAGTTCTTC. Its translation is CASNRGEQFF.